This T cell receptor (beta chain) was identified in a study of regulatory T cells in long-lasting Graves disease. The study's findings and limits: When disease was persistent, TRBV28, TRBJ1-2 and TRBJ2-5 were the favored segments.

This clonotype has ten or more counts. What it binds is not known. This sample's time point: newly diagnosed GD, antithyroid drugs for less than 3 months. Construction of the TCR library relied on RNA isolated from PBMCs. Arm-PCR with iRepertoire HTBI primers amplified the CDR3 regions for these TCR beta libraries. Via MiXCR, TCRdb re-called the multiplex PCR reads, giving one row per CDR3 protein. The sample lists 550,000 to 650,000 distinct CDR3 sequences, around 15% occurring once. This CDR3 spans 12 amino acids. CDR1 and CDR2 from the germline V gene are SQVTM and ANQGSEA. J was trimmed by 2 bases and V by 6 bases; bases with no gene match: 2. These data are also associated with another study on T cells in Graves' hyperthyroidism and ophthalmopathy. That source notes: It was considered stable Graves' hyperthyroidism when ophthalmopathy did not progress within 18 months. Using the HTBI primer set, a first-round RT-PCR was run on the TCR CDR3.

The source material was peripheral blood mononuclear cells (PBMCs), sampled at new diagnosis, from a patient treated with antithyroid drugs. This receptor was taken from a young man with Graves disease. The chain links TRBV29-1 to TRBJ2-7; 9 nucleotides agree with TRBD1. The CDR3 spells CSVGQGAYEQYF. CDR3 coding DNA: TGCAGCGTGGGACAGGGAGCCTACGAGCAGTACTTC.